This T cell receptor beta chain was identified during a study of cytomegalovirus exposure and HLA in healthy donors. The ends were cut back, 6 bases at V and 5 bases at J, with 16 bases in the middle. Per germline, CDR1 MNHNS and CDR2 SASEGT. This CDR3 is 14 amino acids long. Sequencing was performed with immunoSEQ multiplex PCR; in TCRdb, only in-frame clones are kept and a portion is missing. The table lists about 220,000 clones, 80% to 85% of them singletons. The chain recombines TRBV6-1 with TRBJ1-1, with a tentative D call TRBD1 (5 bases). This clonotype originated in a woman aged 30 to 39 in good health and CMV-seropositive. Sequencing was performed on PBMCs. The CDR3 DNA reads as TGTGCCAGCAGAACGGGACCAGGGAGGACTGAAGCTTTCTTT. The encoded protein is CASRTGPGRTEAFF.